The 22 T cell receptor beta chains presented below share a single source sample, sequenced in a study of T cell repertoires in cytomegalovirus infection. TCRdb reprocessed the reads with MiXCR, giving one entry per CDR3 protein. The sample holds nearly 450,000 distinct CDR3 sequences; approximately 31% are singletons and the top ten take around 13%. Sequencing used PBMCs. The receptor source for this set is a human donor in good health (CMV status not recorded). Some clones in this sample may be carry-over from other donors' samples.

The table lists this clonotype with a few counts. Relative to the germline gene, one junction end is altered; a read error may explain this. The chain links TRBV4-1 to TRBJ1-1; D may be TRBD1 (5 bases). This CDR3 contains 15 residues. Germline CDR1 is MGHRA and CDR2 is YSYEKL. The CDR3 DNA reads TGCGCCGGCAGCCAAGACCCCCGGGGCCGGACTGAAGCTTTCTTT. This gives the protein CAGSQDPRGRTEAFF.

A few counts support this clonotype. This sequence joins TRBV7-3 and TRBJ2-2; 8 bases map to TRBD1. V dropped 3 bases and J dropped 4; count of bases not matched to a gene: 1. From germline, CDR1 is SGHTA and CDR2 FQGTGA. This CDR3 region has 14 residues. As DNA, the CDR3 is TGTGCCAGCAGCTTGACAGGGGTCACCGGGGAGCTGTTTTTT. Translation gives CASSLTGVTGELFF.

This clonotype was seen more than once but under ten times. The chain couples TRBV27 to TRBJ2-7, with D possibly matching TRBD1 (6 bases). V lost 5 bases and J lost 2, with 13 bases in between. Germline values: CDR1 MNHEY, CDR2 SMNVEV (reference sequence). The CDR3 extends over 14 amino acids. The CDR3 DNA follows: TGTGCCAGCAGTCCGTACAGGGTCACCTACGAGCAGTACTTC. It is translated as CASSPYRVTYEQYF.

This clonotype was found a few times. V is TRBV12-3 or TRBV12-4 and J is TRBJ1-2, with D tentatively TRBD1 (5 bases). Between the trimmed V and J ends, which lost 2 bases and 4 bases, there was a span of 8 bases. The CDR3 loop spans 13 amino acids. The DNA of the CDR3 is TGTGCCAGCAGTTTATCAGGGATCTATGGCTACACCTTC. Translation: CASSLSGIYGYTF.

The sample holds many counts of this clonotype. V gene TRBV7-6 combines with J gene TRBJ1-6, with D possibly being TRBD1 (6 bases). Trimming cost V 1 base and J 6 bases, with 13 bases left between them. CDR3 size: 16 residues. Looked up from germline, CDR1 is SGHVS and CDR2 is FNYEAQ. The CDR3 region has the DNA TGTGCCAGCAGCTTAGGGGGGCGGACAGTTAATTCACCCCTCCACTTT. It is translated as CASSLGGRTVNSPLHF.

This clonotype occurred a few times. V is TRBV5-4 and J is TRBJ2-5; a weak D match, TRBD1 (5 bases). This CDR3 has 13 residues. Germline CDR1 SGHNT, CDR2 YYREEE (reference sequence). Trimming left V 4 bases short and J 3 bases short, with 10 bases between. The CDR3 region is CASSIRTKETQYF. CDR3 sequence (DNA): TGTGCCAGCAGCATCCGGACAAAAGAGACCCAGTACTTC. Full variable domain (rest looked up from reference TRBV5-4 and TRBJ2-5): ETGVTQSPTHLIKTRGQQVTLRCSSQSGHNTVSWYQQALGQGPQFIFQYYREEENGRGNFPPRFSGLQFPNYSSELNVNALELDDSALYLCASSIRTKETQYFGPGTRLLVL.

The chain is built from TRBV15 and TRBJ1-1; no reliable D call. V gave up 0 bases and J gave up 1 base, with 15 bases separating them. The CDR3 runs 17 residues. The V gene's germline CDR1 is LNHNV and CDR2 YYDKDF (reference sequence). The CDR3 DNA is TGTGCCACCAGCAGAGATGAGCTATACCCTCAGAACACTGAAGCTTTCTTT. Amino acid sequence: CATSRDELYPQNTEAFF.

This clonotype was detected many times. J is TRBJ1-5 and V is TRBV4-1, with D possibly being TRBD1 (5 bases). Trimming cost V 0 bases and J 5 bases, with 17 bases left between them. The CDR3 is made up of 17 amino acids. Germline V lookup: CDR1 MGHRA, CDR2 YSYEKL. CDR3 nucleotides: TGCGCCAGCAGCCAAGAAGGGCCCGGGGCGTTCGATCAGCCCCAGCATTTT. As protein: CASSQEGPGAFDQPQHF.

The table lists this clonotype with a few counts. The gene calls are TRBV7-8 and TRBJ1-5, with TRBD1 matching 7 bases. Germline CDR1 is SGHVS and CDR2 is FQNEAQ. Trimming at V came to 6 bases and at J to 7 bases, leaving 12 bases not matched to a gene. CDR3 length: 15 residues. The chain's CDR3 is CASRPGTASRQPQHF. CDR3 nucleotides: TGTGCCAGCAGACCTGGGACAGCCTCCAGGCAGCCCCAGCATTTT. Full variable domain (rest looked up from reference TRBV7-8 and TRBJ1-5): GAGVSQSPRYKVAKRGQDVALRCDPISGHVSLFWYQQALGQGPEFLTYFQNEAQLDKSGLPSDRFFAERPEGSVSTLKIQRTQQEDSAVYLCASRPGTASRQPQHFGDGTRLSIL.

As regards this clonotype: A read error may explain this, as a much larger clone is one base away. The CDR3 DNA follows: TGTGCCAGCAGCCAAGTGGGGTCTGGAAACACCATATATTTT. As protein: CASSQVGSGNTIYF. This chain connects TRBV7-2 to TRBJ1-3; D unresolved. The CDR3 covers 14 residues. The germline V gene encodes CDR1 SGHTA and CDR2 FQGNSA. The V gene lost 5 bases and the J gene lost 1 base, with 9 bases spanning the gap.

This sequence joins TRBV6-6 and TRBJ1-3; D might be TRBD1 (6 bases). This CDR3 contains 17 residues. Trimming cost V 0 bases and J 0 bases, with 12 bases left between them. Looked up from germline, CDR1 is MNHNY and CDR2 is SVGAGI (reference sequence). The CDR3: CASSYSDSLFSGNTIYF. The CDR3 region has the DNA TGTGCCAGCAGTTACTCGGACAGCCTATTCTCTGGAAACACCATATATTTT.

The chain has TRBV6-6 and TRBJ1-5; no definite D call. This CDR3 comprises 13 residues. V lost 6 bases and J 2 bases, leaving 8 bases between the germline ends. Germline CDR1 is MNHNY and CDR2 is SVGAGI (reference sequence). The CDR3 protein is CASRISGNQPQHF. CDR3 in DNA: TGTGCCAGCAGGATCAGCGGCAATCAGCCCCAGCATTTT.

About this clonotype itself: A much larger clonotype is one base distant, so this may be a read error. This chain joins TRBV7-8 and TRBJ2-7; possibly TRBD2 for D (6 bases). Per the germline V gene, CDR1 is SGHVS and CDR2 is FQNEAQ. V was clipped by 3 bases and J by 4 bases, with 16 bases between them. This CDR3 region has 15 residues. In nucleotides, the CDR3 is TGTGCCAGCAGCTTCACTAGCTGGGAGACGTACGAGCAGTACTTC. As protein: CASSFTSWETYEQYF.

The chain links TRBV10-3 to TRBJ2-3; 11 bases map to TRBD2. Germline lookup yields CDR1 ENHRY and CDR2 SYGVKD. CDR3 length: 17 amino acids. V lost 3 bases and J lost 2; bases outside the gene matches: 7. CDR3 coding DNA: TGTGCCATCAGTGACCCTCAACTAGCGGGGGTCACAGATACGCAGTATTTT. It is translated as CAISDPQLAGVTDTQYF.

Only a few counts were recorded for this clonotype. V gene TRBV5-6 combines with J gene TRBJ1-2; tentative D call: TRBD1 (6 bases). The CDR3 sequence is 13 residues long. CDR1 and CDR2 from the germline V gene are SGHDT and YYEEEE. V lost 7 bases, J lost 4 bases, and 14 bases lay in between. The chain's CDR3 is CASARDTFYGYTF. Written as DNA, the CDR3 is TGTGCCAGCGCCCGGGACACCTTCTATGGCTACACCTTC.

The chain combines TRBV6-1 with TRBJ2-1; D is perhaps TRBD1 (5 bases). CDR3 length: 15 residues. Germline values: CDR1 MNHNS, CDR2 SASEGT. V was trimmed by 1 base and J by 7 bases, leaving 14 bases between them. The CDR3 region is CASSEGQGSTNEQFF. The CDR3 nucleotides are TGTGCCAGCAGTGAAGGGCAGGGCTCAACTAATGAGCAGTTCTTC.

The genes are TRBV4-1 and TRBJ2-7, with D unresolved. CDR3 size: 14 residues. V lost 1 base and J lost 4, with 11 bases in between. CDR1 is MGHRA and CDR2 is YSYEKL in the germline V gene. This CDR3 is CASSQVAGEYEQYF. The CDR3 region has the DNA TGCGCCAGCAGCCAAGTGGCAGGAGAATACGAGCAGTACTTC.

This clonotype was recorded a few times. The rearrangement uses TRBV27 and TRBJ1-6; the D gene is possibly TRBD1 (6 bases). V shed 7 bases and J shed 8 bases, with 12 bases lying between them. The CDR3 runs to 13 residues. Germline V lookup: CDR1 MNHEY, CDR2 SMNVEV (reference sequence). This CDR3 is CASKRGGDSPLHF. Written as DNA, the CDR3 is TGTGCCAGCAAAAGGGGGGGAGATTCACCCCTCCACTTT.

The chain joins TRBV4-2 to TRBJ1-4, with D unclear. The CDR3 loop spans 14 amino acids. Between the trimmed V and J ends, which lost 4 bases and 7 bases, there was a span of 13 bases. In germline, CDR1 is LGHNA, CDR2 YNFKEQ. The CDR3 spells CASSPTTRSEKLFF. The DNA for the CDR3 is TGTGCCAGCAGCCCGACGACGCGGAGTGAAAAACTGTTTTTT.

This clonotype appeared a few times. The CDR3 DNA is TGTGCCACCAGCAGAGGACGGGTCAAAAATCAGCCCCAGCATTTT. Translated: CATSRGRVKNQPQHF. V is TRBV15 and J is TRBJ1-5; D is undetermined. V was cut by 1 base and J by 4 bases, with 11 bases left in between. The germline CDR1 and CDR2 sequences are LNHNV and YYDKDF (reference sequence). This CDR3 comprises 15 residues.

In this sample, this clonotype turned up a few times. The chain is built from TRBV14 and TRBJ1-6; possible D gene TRBD1, 5 bases. Trimming shortened V by 0 bases and J by 9 bases, and 15 bases separated the two germline ends. The germline V gene encodes CDR1 SGHDN and CDR2 FVKESK. There are 16 residues in the CDR3. CDR3: CASSQEGGRAGSPLHF. The CDR3 bases are TGTGCCAGCAGCCAAGAAGGAGGCAGGGCGGGTTCACCCCTCCACTTT.

The chain joins TRBV6-2 or TRBV6-3 to TRBJ1-2; D is possibly TRBD1 (6 bases). V lost 2 bases and J 5 bases, leaving 15 bases between the germline ends. From germline, CDR1 is MNHEY and CDR2 SVGEGT. This CDR3 has 15 amino acids. The CDR3 region is CASSYALGAEYGYTF. As DNA, the CDR3 is TGTGCCAGCAGTTACGCCCTGGGGGCTGAATATGGCTACACCTTC.